Here is one T cell receptor (beta chain) with its context. As yet, its antigen is unknown. This entry is derived from a study of vaccination and CD4 T cells after COVID-19. Study context: Post-vaccine sampling followed dose two by a median about 69 days (range 14 to 241).

Researchers used the Oncomine TCR Beta short-read assay to sequence DNA from cultured CD4+ T cells. From CD4+ T cells that had been cultured, genomic DNA was extracted. TCRdb redid the calling of the PCR reads with MiXCR, one entry per CDR3 protein. The sample lists 7,500 to 10,000 distinct CDR3 sequences; approximately 60% were seen once. Germline V gene data show CDR1 as DFQATT and CDR2 as SNEGSKA (reference sequence). This CDR3 has 13 residues. V gave up 5 bases and J gave up 2 bases, with 12 bases separating them. This sample's treatment: roughly 10-day PBMC culture with coronavirus spike peptide pools or control peptides (ViraFEST assay).

Here the sequenced sample was cultured CD4+ T cells from blood, taken after SARS-CoV-2 vaccination. The sequence derives from a human donor with COVID-19. The J gene is TRBJ2-5, the V gene TRBV20-1, with a possible D match to TRBD1 (5 bases). Here the CDR3 reads CSAGHGQQETQYF. The CDR3 DNA reads TGCAGTGCTGGACACGGGCAGCAAGAGACCCAGTACTTC.